The present T cell receptor (delta chain) was sequenced within a study of Vδ1+ human thymocytes. Overall study results and limits: Bulk repertoire data may be misinterpreted because of unexpected Vdelta2 sequences. Highly polyclonal TRG and TRD repertoires with Gaussian CDR3 length distributions appeared in thymus.

After alphabeta T cell depletion, CD3+ Vdelta1+ Vdelta2- thymocytes were sorted. Germline lookup yields CDR1 TSWWSYY and CDR2 QGS. With 1 base clipped from V and 4 bases from J, the junction kept 12 bases outside the gene matches. CDR3 length: 17 amino acids. The template was reverse-transcribed extracted RNA. The CDR3 regions were amplified by multiplex PCR from V-gene primers to a constant-region primer. TCRdb reprocessed the multiplex PCR reads through CATT. The sample lists tens of thousands of delta-chain clones, roughly 15% occurring once. In regard to this clone: Its antigen is unidentified.

This receptor was obtained from a boy in the first two years of life who had congenital heart surgery. This chain joins TRDV1 and TRDJ1, with 7 positions matching TRDD3. The sequenced sample consisted of Vdelta1+ gamma-delta thymocytes from the thymus. The subset denotes: FACS-sorted CD3+ TCRalphabeta- TCRVdelta1+ TCRVdelta2- thymocytes. CDR3 nucleotide sequence: TGTGCTCTTGGGGAACACCTGGATTACTGGGGTTGCGATAAACTCATCTTT. This translates into CALGEHLDYWGCDKLIF.